The next 27 T cell receptor beta chains were all read from a single sample in a study of T cells in tuberculosis (dated by TCRdb to the late 2010s). The library was prepared using the immunoSEQ multiplex PCR assay. The table comes from immuneACCESS by way of TCRdb, which keeps in-frame sequences with V and J called. Part of the clones is missing from these tables; in studies checked, under half for an unresolved V gene and the rest for unknown reasons. The sample table holds fewer than 45,000 clones, of which about 95% were seen once. The ten largest clonotypes hold 6.5% to 9.5% of the sample. The sequencing sample was made of PBMCs. These receptors were taken from a donor aged 10 to 29 with latent tuberculosis or without tuberculosis infection.

V is TRBV7-9 and J is TRBJ2-7; the match to TRBD1 covers 7 bases. Losses at the gene ends were 5 bases for V and 4 bases for J; bases not matched to a gene: 8. The CDR3 loop spans 14 amino acids. Germline lookup yields CDR1 SEHNR and CDR2 FQNEAQ (reference sequence). The CDR3 region is CASSPPEGAYEQYF. The DNA of the CDR3 is TGTGCCAGCAGCCCACCCGAGGGGGCTTACGAGCAGTACTTC.

The rearrangement uses TRBV5-1 and TRBJ2-7; TRBD1 matches at 7 bases. Germline loops: CDR1 SGHRS, CDR2 YFSETQ. The CDR3 is 14 residues long. After removal of 3 bases from V and 7 bases from J, the junction contained 10 bases not matched to a gene. The CDR3 DNA is TGCGCCAGCAGCTATGACAGGGACCGTTGGGAGCAGTACTTC. This gives the protein CASSYDRDRWEQYF.

This chain connects TRBV9 to TRBJ2-7; D remains unclear. This CDR3 spans 13 amino acids. Trimming pared 2 bases from V and 3 bases from J, leaving 9 bases between. Per the germline V gene, CDR1 is SGDLS and CDR2 is YYNGEE. In DNA form, the CDR3 reads TGTGCCAGCAGCGTGACTCCTGACTACGAGCAGTACTTC. Its protein product is CASSVTPDYEQYF.

The chain is built from TRBV5-6 and TRBJ2-1; D not certain. Between the trimmed V and J ends, which lost 2 bases and 6 bases, there was a span of 9 bases. The CDR3 is made up of 13 amino acids. CDR1 is SGHDT and CDR2 is YYEEEE in the germline V gene. CDR3 sequence: CASSFIEANEQFF. Here the CDR3 DNA reads TGTGCCAGCAGCTTTATCGAGGCCAATGAGCAGTTCTTC.

The chain carries TRBV5-6 and TRBJ1-2, with D perhaps TRBD1 (6 bases). The CDR3 covers 16 residues. The ends were cut back, 3 bases at V and 2 bases at J, with 17 bases in the middle. The germline V gene has CDR1 SGHDT and CDR2 YYEEEE. The CDR3 nucleotides read TGTGCCAGCAGCTGGGATCGACAGGCCTCCAACTATGGCTACACCTTC. It is translated as CASSWDRQASNYGYTF.

This chain links TRBV13 with TRBJ1-2; D is unresolved. Trimming removed 2 bases from V and 4 bases from J, with 17 bases in between. CDR3 size: 16 residues. CDR1 and CDR2 (germline): PRHDT, FYEKMQ (reference sequence). The CDR3 nucleotides read TGTGCCAGCAGCTTATTATCGCGGGGTTCCGGCTATGGCTACACCTTC. Protein: CASSLLSRGSGYGYTF.

This chain links TRBV7-2 with TRBJ2-7, with TRBD1 matching over 7 bases. Trimming took 2 bases from V and 3 from J; bases not matched to a gene: 13. This CDR3 contains 17 residues. Germline assignment: CDR1 SGHTA and CDR2 FQGNSA. This chain's CDR3 is CASSLQAPGTVNYEQYF. The CDR3 DNA reads TGTGCCAGCAGCTTACAAGCCCCCGGGACAGTAAACTACGAGCAGTACTTC.

The chain recombines TRBV19 with TRBJ1-1; unclear D gene. Germline V lookup: CDR1 LNHDA, CDR2 SQIVND (reference sequence). CDR3 size: 14 residues. The germline V and J ends were trimmed by 7 bases and 5 bases, with 17 bases remaining between them. CDR3 in DNA: TGTGCCAGTAATTCCGGGATGACCCTGACTGAAGCTTTCTTT. This translates into CASNSGMTLTEAFF.

The chain combines TRBV23-1 with TRBJ2-7, with D maybe TRBD1 (5 bases). TRBV23-1 is noted as an ORF with a role that remains uncertain. Trimming shortened V by 4 bases and J by 6 bases, and 16 bases separated the two germline ends. CDR3 length: 14 amino acids. Written as DNA, the CDR3 is TGCGCCAGCAGTCGTTTGGACAAAGCTTGCGAGCAGTACTTC. As protein: CASSRLDKACEQYF.

The gene calls are TRBV9 and TRBJ2-1; TRBD1 aligns across 7 bases. The CDR3 spans 17 residues. Germline V gives CDR1 SGDLS, CDR2 YYNGEE. V lost 0 bases to trimming and J lost 4 bases; unmatched junction nucleotides: 10. The CDR3 nucleotides are TGTGCCAGCAGCGTAGCTACATGGGACAGCGATTACAATGAGCAGTTCTTC. Translating it yields CASSVATWDSDYNEQFF.

The chain is built from TRBV6-6 and TRBJ2-1, with TRBD2 matching 7 bases. This CDR3 has 16 residues. Germline V gives CDR1 MNHNY, CDR2 SVGAGI (reference sequence). The V segment lost 5 bases and the J segment 5 bases; nucleotides outside the gene matches: 12. In DNA, the CDR3 is TGTGCCAGCAGTGCCTGGGGAGGGACTACTCACAATGAGCAGTTCTTC. This translates into CASSAWGGTTHNEQFF.

This clone appeared a single time. One end of the junction does not line up with germline, which may come from a read error. The chain links TRBV25-1 to TRBJ1-2; 8 bases match TRBD1. Germline CDR1 is MGHDK and CDR2 is SYGVNS. This CDR3 is 12 amino acids long. The CDR3 spells CASSDLVDRVFF. In nucleotides, the CDR3 is TGTGCCAGCAGTGATTTAGTGGACAGGGTGTTCTTC.

This chain uses TRBV19 with TRBJ2-1; TRBD2 matches 12 bases. Germline CDR1 LNHDA, CDR2 SQIVND (reference sequence). The CDR3 is 17 residues long. V was pared by 4 bases and J by 4 bases, with 8 bases of the junction left unmatched. The CDR3 DNA is TGTGCCAGTAGTAAGGCGCGGACTAGCGGGGTATACAATGAGCAGTTCTTC. Its protein product is CASSKARTSGVYNEQFF.

This sequence joins TRBV5-4 and TRBJ2-3, with D possibly being TRBD2 (5 bases). Deletions cut 0 bases from V and 0 bases from J, with 8 bases between. The CDR3 runs 15 residues. Germline V lookup: CDR1 SGHNT, CDR2 YYREEE (reference sequence). The DNA for the CDR3 is TGTGCCAGCAGCTTGGTAGCGACTAGCACAGATACGCAGTATTTT. This translates into CASSLVATSTDTQYF.

The chain links TRBV10-2 to TRBJ2-7, with a tentative D call TRBD2 (5 bases). Germline lookup yields CDR1 WSHSY and CDR2 SAAADI. This CDR3 is 13 amino acids long. Trimming took off 4 bases at V and 1 base at J, with 8 bases between the two ends. The CDR3 sequence: CASSVGESYEQYF. CDR3 coding DNA: TGCGCCAGCAGTGTGGGAGAATCCTACGAGCAGTACTTC.

The V and J genes are TRBV12-5 and TRBJ2-1; TRBD2 matches 12 bases. V dropped 5 bases and J dropped 2; count of bases not matched to a gene: 4. The CDR3 is 16 amino acids. CDR1 and CDR2 (germline): LGHNT, FRNRAP. The CDR3 protein is CASGTRLAGAYNEQFF. CDR3 sequence (DNA): TGTGCTAGTGGTACCCGACTAGCGGGAGCCTACAATGAGCAGTTCTTC.

This clone was observed a handful of times. This sequence joins TRBV2 and TRBJ1-5; D gene ambiguous. CDR3 size: 14 residues. CDR1 is SNHLY and CDR2 is FYNNEI in the germline V gene. V was shortened by 6 bases and J by 2 bases, with 11 bases between the two germline ends. For the CDR3, the DNA is TGTGCCAGCAGGGCAGTTCTGGGCAATCAGCCCCAGCATTTT. Its translation is CASRAVLGNQPQHF.

The genes are TRBV5-6 and TRBJ1-3, with D possibly being TRBD1 (5 bases). V lost 3 bases, J lost 0 bases, and 7 bases lay in between. CDR3 length equals 14 residues. Germline V gene sequence: CDR1 SGHDT, CDR2 YYEEEE. CDR3 bases: TGTGCCAGCAGCTCTAGGGGCTCTGGAAACACCATATATTTT. Translating gives CASSSRGSGNTIYF.

The rearrangement links TRBV6-1 to TRBJ2-3; 8 positions match TRBD2. Trimming took 2 bases from V and 2 from J; bases not matched to a gene: 6. The CDR3 loop spans 16 amino acids. Germline lookup yields CDR1 MNHNS and CDR2 SASEGT. The CDR3 DNA follows: TGTGCCAGCAGTGAATGGGAGCGGGGGAACACAGATACGCAGTATTTT. Translating gives CASSEWERGNTDTQYF.

The rearrangement joins TRBV18 to TRBJ1-1, with 7 bases lining up with TRBD1. The V and J ends lost 3 bases and 3 bases, in that order; junction bases with no gene match: 4. This CDR3 contains 14 residues. Germline V gives CDR1 KGHSH, CDR2 LQKENI. The CDR3 is CASSPRQGYTEAFF. In nucleotides, the CDR3 is TGTGCCAGCTCACCCAGACAGGGATACACTGAAGCTTTCTTT. Using reference TRBV18 and TRBJ1-1 for the parts outside the CDR3, the full variable domain is NAGVMQNPRHLVRRRGQEARLRCSPMKGHSHVYWYRQLPEEGLKFMVYLQKENIIDESGMPKERFSAEFPKEGPSILRIQQVVRGDSAAYFCASSPRQGYTEAFFGQGTRLTVV.

The chain couples TRBV5-6 to TRBJ1-2; D is possibly TRBD1 (5 bases). V lost 0 bases and J 3 bases, leaving 15 bases between the germline ends. The CDR3 extends over 16 amino acids. Per germline, CDR1 SGHDT and CDR2 YYEEEE. CDR3 region: CASSLAYGGTDYGYTF. CDR3 DNA: TGTGCCAGCAGCTTGGCCTACGGGGGTACGGACTATGGCTACACCTTC. The entire variable domain, with the rest obtained from reference TRBV5-6 and TRBJ1-2, is as follows: DAGVTQSPTHLIKTRGQQVTLRCSPKSGHDTVSWYQQALGQGPQFIFQYYEEEERQRGNFPDRFSGHQFPNYSSELNVNALLLGDSALYLCASSLAYGGTDYGYTFGSGTRLTVV.

This chain uses TRBV11-2 with TRBJ1-1; tentative D call: TRBD1 (6 bases). Germline CDR1 SGHAT, CDR2 FQNNGV. This CDR3 is 15 amino acids long. Deletions cut 4 bases from V and 2 bases from J, with 14 bases between. The CDR3 DNA reads as TGTGCCAGCAGCTATGGACAGATGATTAACACTGAAGCTTTCTTT. Translating gives CASSYGQMINTEAFF.

A few counts support this clone. The rearrangement uses TRBV18 and TRBJ1-2; 7 bases are a match to TRBD1. Germline V gene data show CDR1 as KGHSH and CDR2 as LQKENI. V shed 3 bases, J shed 3 bases, and the junction held 4 bases outside the gene matches. This CDR3 is 14 amino acids long. Here the CDR3 DNA reads TGTGCCAGCTCACCTAACAGGGGCGACTATGGCTACACCTTC. Amino acids: CASSPNRGDYGYTF.

The CDR3 DNA reads TGTGCCAGCAGCCACCTAGCGGGAGGGCCCAATGAGCAGTTCTTC. Its translation: CASSHLAGGPNEQFF. This chain joins TRBV7-6 and TRBJ2-1; 12 bases line up with TRBD2. Losses at the gene ends were 5 bases for V and 6 bases for J; bases not matched to a gene: 5. The CDR3 is made up of 15 amino acids. Germline assignment: CDR1 SGHVS and CDR2 FNYEAQ.

This chain links TRBV14 with TRBJ1-2, with TRBD1 matching over 7 bases. V lost 4 bases and J lost 3; bases outside the gene matches: 5. Germline lookup yields CDR1 SGHDN and CDR2 FVKESK. The CDR3 is 14 amino acids. This chain's CDR3 is CASSPRGFYYGYTF. CDR3 sequence (DNA): TGTGCCAGCAGCCCCAGGGGGTTCTACTATGGCTACACCTTC.

In the case of this clone: Other nucleotide sequences in the sample specify the same CDR3. The gene calls are TRBV2 and TRBJ1-2; D gene unclear. Germline V gene sequence: CDR1 SNHLY, CDR2 FYNNEI. Trimming left V 2 bases short and J 5 bases short, with 12 bases between. The CDR3 totals 14 residues. CDR3 sequence reads: CASSERGSHYGYTF. DNA of the CDR3: TGTGCCAGCAGTGAACGGGGAAGTCATTATGGCTACACCTTC. Full variable domain (rest looked up from reference TRBV2 and TRBJ1-2): EPEVTQTPSHQVTQMGQEVILRCVPISNHLYFYWYRQILGQKVEFLVSFYNNEISEKSEIFDDQFSVERPDGSNFTLKIRSTKLEDSAMYFCASSERGSHYGYTFGSGTRLTVV.

This clone occurred once. This rearrangement joins TRBV11-2 to TRBJ1-5; D is undetermined. V dropped 2 bases and J dropped 3 bases, with 11 bases sitting between them. This CDR3 has 15 residues. Germline V gene sequence: CDR1 SGHAT, CDR2 FQNNGV. CDR3 in DNA: TGTGCCAGCAGCTTATTCGGGTCAGTCAATCAGCCCCAGCATTTT. Protein: CASSLFGSVNQPQHF.